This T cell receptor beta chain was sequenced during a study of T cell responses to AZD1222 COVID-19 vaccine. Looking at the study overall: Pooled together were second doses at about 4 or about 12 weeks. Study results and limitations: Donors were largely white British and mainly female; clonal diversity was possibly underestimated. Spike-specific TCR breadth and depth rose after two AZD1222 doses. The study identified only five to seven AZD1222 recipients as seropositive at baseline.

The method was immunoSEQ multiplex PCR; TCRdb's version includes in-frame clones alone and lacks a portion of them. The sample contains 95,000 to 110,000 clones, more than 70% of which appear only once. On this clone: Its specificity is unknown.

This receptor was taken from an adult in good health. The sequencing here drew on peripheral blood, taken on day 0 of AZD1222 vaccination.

This CDR3 is CASSINAGQGATTQPQHF. Here the CDR3 DNA reads TGTGCCAGTAGTATAAATGCGGGACAGGGGGCAACTACTCAGCCCCAGCATTTT. This sequence joins TRBV19 and TRBJ1-5; the match to TRBD1 covers 12 bases. Germline V CDR1 and CDR2: LNHDA, SQIVND (reference sequence). The CDR3 runs 18 residues. Trimming removed 2 bases from V and 6 bases from J; junction bases left unmatched: 11.